A selection of T cell receptor beta chains follows, all from one sample in a study of blood T cell repertoires in COVID-19. Sequencing used immunoSEQ multiplex PCR; TCRdb keeps in-frame clones, though not all of them. This table has some 260,000 clones, about nine tenths appearing once. Sequenced input: PBMCs or T cells enriched from blood (not recorded which). All receptors come from a woman aged 30 to 39 with acute COVID-19. Both conserved end residues are part of each CDR3. D genes are given only for firm matches. Not all rows give a size; the values are once, few, many and, for expanded clones, a class.

DNA: TGTGCCAGCAGCTTAGTCGGTGGTGGCGGGGTTAAAGAGACCCAGTACTTC
CDR3: CASSLVGGGGVKETQYF
D: -
size: -
J: TRBJ2-5
V: TRBV7-8

DNA: TGTGCCAGTAGTATAAGCGGCACAGGGCTGCGCAATCAGCCCCAGCATTTT
CDR3: CASSISGTGLRNQPQHF
D: -
size: many
J: TRBJ1-5
V: TRBV19

DNA: TGTGCCAGCAGGGGGACAGGGTCGAAGGGTGAAGCTTTCTTT
CDR3: CASRGTGSKGEAFF
D: TRBD1
size: few
J: TRBJ1-1
V: TRBV27

DNA: TGTGCCAGCAGCTTAACAGGGATGACTGAAGCTTTCTTT
CDR3: CASSLTGMTEAFF
D: -
size: once
J: TRBJ1-1
V: TRBV7-8

DNA: TGTGCCAGCACCGATCCGGGGGACTATGGCTACACCTTC
CDR3: CASTDPGDYGYTF
D: -
size: -
J: TRBJ1-2
V: TRBV6-5

DNA: TGTGCCAGCAGCTCCACAGTGGCCAGCTCCTACAATGAGCAGTTCTTC
CDR3: CASSSTVASSYNEQFF
D: -
size: -
J: TRBJ2-1
V: TRBV28

DNA: TGTGCCAGTAGTATAGCCCCTTCTGGGGCCAACGTCCTGACTTTC
CDR3: CASSIAPSGANVLTF
D: -
size: -
J: TRBJ2-6
V: TRBV19

DNA: TGTGCCAGCTACGACGGGGGAAGTACCTACGAGCAGTACTTC
CDR3: CASYDGGSTYEQYF
D: -
size: -
J: TRBJ2-7
V: TRBV6-5

DNA: TGCGCCAGCAGTTGGGCAGAAAAAGATACGCAGTATTTT
CDR3: CASSWAEKDTQYF
D: -
size: -
J: TRBJ2-3
V: TRBV10-2

DNA: TGTGCCAGCAGCTTATCAGGTCTAGCGGGGGGCGGTGAGCAGTTCTTC
CDR3: CASSLSGLAGGGEQFF
D: TRBD2
size: -
J: TRBJ2-1
V: TRBV7-9

DNA: TGTGCCAGCAGCTTAGATCCCCGGCAGGCCTCCTACGAGCAGTACTTC
CDR3: CASSLDPRQASYEQYF
D: -
size: -
J: TRBJ2-7
V: TRBV11-2

DNA: TGTGCCAGCAGCTTGGTGACAGGGGAAGATTCACCCCTCCACTTT
CDR3: CASSLVTGEDSPLHF
D: TRBD1
size: -
J: TRBJ1-6
V: TRBV5-5

DNA: TGTGCCAGCAGCCCACCCCGGATGACAGCCGAAGCTTTCTTT
CDR3: CASSPPRMTAEAFF
D: -
size: once
J: TRBJ1-1
V: TRBV12-1

DNA: TGTGCCAGCAGTGGACGGGACAGGGTTCGAGATACGCAGTATTTT
CDR3: CASSGRDRVRDTQYF
D: TRBD1
size: -
J: TRBJ2-3
V: TRBV2

DNA: TGTGCCAGCAGCTTAAGTCCGGCAGGGCGGACTAGAGAGACACTAGAGACCCAGTACTTC
CDR3: CASSLSPAGRTRETLETQYF
D: TRBD2
size: -
J: TRBJ2-5
V: TRBV13

DNA: TGTGCCAGCAGTTATATCGGAGGACAGGGAGGTGAAAAACTGTTTTTT
CDR3: CASSYIGGQGGEKLFF
D: TRBD1
size: once
J: TRBJ1-4
V: TRBV6-6

DNA: TGTGCCAGCAGCGATGGACAGGGAACCATTCAGTACTTC
CDR3: CASSDGQGTIQYF
D: TRBD1
size: -
J: TRBJ2-4
V: TRBV9

DNA: TGTGCCAGCAGCCAGGACAGGGCCTCTGGAAACACCATATATTTT
CDR3: CASSQDRASGNTIYF
D: TRBD1
size: -
J: TRBJ1-3
V: TRBV7-3

DNA: TGTGCCAGCAGCTTTGGCGCTAGCGGGGGGCCAGATACGCAGTATTTT
CDR3: CASSFGASGGPDTQYF
D: TRBD2
size: -
J: TRBJ2-3
V: TRBV11-1

DNA: TGCGCCAGCAGCCGCAGCTCTCTAGCGGGCGACTCCTACGAGCAGTACTTC
CDR3: CASSRSSLAGDSYEQYF
D: TRBD2
size: -
J: TRBJ2-7
V: TRBV4-3

DNA: TGTGCCAGCAGCTTAGGATCGGGTCGATATGGCTACACCTTC
CDR3: CASSLGSGRYGYTF
D: -
size: -
J: TRBJ1-2
V: TRBV7-9

DNA: TGTGCCAGCAGCCAGGGGGCGAAGTACGAGCAGTACTTC
CDR3: CASSQGAKYEQYF
D: TRBD1
size: -
J: TRBJ2-7
V: TRBV7-8

DNA: TGTGCCAGCAGTCGTGTTAATTCACCCCTCCACTTT
CDR3: CASSRVNSPLHF
D: -
size: few
J: TRBJ1-6
V: TRBV28

DNA: TGTGCCAGCAGTTACGATGGCCCTTGGTATGGCTACACCTTC
CDR3: CASSYDGPWYGYTF
D: -
size: -
J: TRBJ1-2
V: TRBV6-6

DNA: TGTGCCAGCAGCCGCGGGGGGGGATACACTGAAGCTTTCTTT
CDR3: CASSRGGGYTEAFF
D: -
size: -
J: TRBJ1-1
V: TRBV25-1

DNA: TGTGCCAGTAGTGGCGGGGGAGATCAGCCCCAGCATTTT
CDR3: CASSGGGDQPQHF
D: -
size: -
J: TRBJ1-5
V: TRBV19

DNA: TGTGCCAGCAGCTTAGATGGGTGGGACAGGGCTGGGGCCAACGTCCTGACTTTC
CDR3: CASSLDGWDRAGANVLTF
D: TRBD1
size: -
J: TRBJ2-6
V: TRBV11-2

DNA: TGTGCCAGCAGTTTTGGCGGGGGAGGAGGCTACACCTTC
CDR3: CASSFGGGGGYTF
D: -
size: -
J: TRBJ1-2
V: TRBV27

DNA: TGTGCCAGCAGGATGCCGGGTCTAAACACCGGGGAGCTGTTTTTT
CDR3: CASRMPGLNTGELFF
D: -
size: -
J: TRBJ2-2
V: TRBV6-5